These 13 T cell receptor beta chains were all obtained from the same sample, sequenced in a study of post-analysis software for immune sequencing data. Their antigens remain unidentified. Unique molecular identifiers were carried by the TCR beta cDNA libraries. Via MiXCR, TCRdb re-called the PCR reads, giving one row per CDR3 protein. The data show 750,000 to 900,000 distinct CDR3 sequences, around 42% seen once. General study findings and limits: TRBV5-6, TRBV5-1 and TRBV20-1 belonged to a set of about five TRBV segments that were more frequent in patients than controls.

The specimen sequenced was blood. These receptors were collected from a girl aged 10-17 years with multiple sclerosis.

This clonotype was recorded a few times. The V call is TRBV29-1, the J call TRBJ2-6, with D possibly being TRBD2 (7 bases). Deletions cut 3 bases from V and 1 base from J, with 10 bases between. The length of the CDR3 is 15 residues. Per germline, CDR1 SQVTM and CDR2 ANQGSEA. The CDR3 DNA follows: TGCAGCGTTGAGAAGGGGGGGTCTGGGGCCAACGTCCTGACTTTC. Its protein is CSVEKGGSGANVLTF.

The rearrangement uses TRBV6-6 and TRBJ2-7; 8 nucleotides match TRBD2. V lost 0 bases and J lost 0; bases outside the gene matches: 4. CDR1 and CDR2 from the germline V gene are MNHNY and SVGAGI (reference sequence). CDR3 size: 16 residues. The CDR3 bases are TGTGCCAGCAGTTACTCGATACTAGCGGTCTCCTACGAGCAGTACTTC. This gives the protein CASSYSILAVSYEQYF.

This clonotype came up a few times. The genes are TRBV20-1 and TRBJ1-2; 7 nucleotides align to TRBD1. The trim removed 0 bases at V and 8 bases at J, leaving 9 bases unmatched. CDR1 is DFQATT, CDR2 SNEGSKA, per germline (reference sequence). This CDR3 is built from 14 residues. The CDR3 bases are TGCAGTGCTAGAGATCCCGACAGGGAGGGGGGCTACACCTTC. It yields the protein CSARDPDREGGYTF.

This clonotype has more than one count but fewer than ten. This chain links TRBV20-1 with TRBJ2-7, with 9 bases fitting TRBD2. The length of the CDR3 is 13 residues. The ends lost 5 bases at V and 3 bases at J; junction bases unmatched: 5. Germline CDR1 DFQATT, CDR2 SNEGSKA (reference sequence). As DNA, the CDR3 is TGCAGTGCTCCCGGGACTAGCATCTACGAGCAGTACTTC. It specifies CSAPGTSIYEQYF.

The chain has TRBV10-3 and TRBJ2-5, with TRBD2 identical over 7 bases. CDR1 is ENHRY, CDR2 SYGVKD, per germline. V dropped 5 bases and J dropped 1; count of bases not matched to a gene: 4. The CDR3 loop spans 14 amino acids. The CDR3 is CAISSGLGQETQYF. CDR3 in DNA: TGTGCCATCAGTAGTGGACTAGGCCAAGAGACCCAGTACTTC.

This clonotype was recorded a few times. The V gene is TRBV3-1, the J gene TRBJ2-7, with D tentatively TRBD2 (5 bases). Germline V gene sequence: CDR1 LGHDT, CDR2 YNNKEL (reference sequence). The CDR3 runs 13 residues. V was pared by 4 bases and J by 3 bases, with 10 bases between. CDR3 bases: TGTGCCAGCAGCCGCGGTCGGGGCTACGAGCAGTACTTC. Protein product: CASSRGRGYEQYF.

The chain joins TRBV20-1 to TRBJ1-3; no firm D call. Trimming removed 5 bases at V and 4 bases at J, with 12 bases between. Germline V gene lookup returns CDR1 DFQATT and CDR2 SNEGSKA (reference sequence). The CDR3 covers 13 residues. CDR3 nucleotides: TGCAGTGCTCGGCCCGCTGCGGGAAACACCATATATTTT. It encodes CSARPAAGNTIYF.

This clonotype was seen more than once but under ten times. V and J are TRBV5-1 and TRBJ2-6, with D perhaps matching TRBD2 (5 bases). The CDR3 is 16 amino acids. Trimming cost V 0 bases and J 3 bases, with 10 bases left between them. The germline gives CDR1 SGHRS, CDR2 YFSETQ. DNA of the CDR3: TGCGCCAGCAGCTTGGAGGAAGGGAGTGGGGCCAACGTCCTGACTTTC. Encoded protein: CASSLEEGSGANVLTF. The whole variable domain, filled in from reference TRBV5-1 and TRBJ2-6, reads KAGVTQTPRYLIKTRGQQVTLSCSPISGHRSVSWYQQTPGQGLQFLFEYFSETQRNKGNFPGRFSGRQFSNSRSEMNVSTLELGDSALYLCASSLEEGSGANVLTFGAGSRLTVL.

This clonotype was seen only a few times. J is TRBJ2-5 and V is TRBV18; D gene ambiguous. V lost 2 bases and J lost 2, with 9 bases in between. Germline V CDR1 and CDR2: KGHSH, LQKENI. This CDR3 is built from 14 residues. The CDR3 is CASSPWAGQETQYF. CDR3 coding DNA: TGTGCCAGCTCACCATGGGCCGGACAAGAGACCCAGTACTTC.

V is TRBV7-9 and J is TRBJ1-1; 7 nucleotides line up with TRBD1. Trimming at V came to 4 bases and at J to 0 bases, leaving 8 bases not matched to a gene. The germline V gene encodes CDR1 SEHNR and CDR2 FQNEAQ (reference sequence). This CDR3 is built from 16 residues. The CDR3 sequence: CASSSMTGSLNTEAFF. DNA of the CDR3: TGTGCCAGCAGCTCAATGACAGGGTCCCTGAACACTGAAGCTTTCTTT.

This clonotype came up many times. The chain links TRBV6-5 to TRBJ2-7; 9 bases are shared with TRBD2. The germline V gene encodes CDR1 MNHEY and CDR2 SVGAGI. Unmatched junction bases numbered 7, after V lost 7 bases and J lost 3 bases. This CDR3 region has 14 residues. In nucleotides, the CDR3 is TGTGCCAGCACCGTAGCGGGAGCCGGCTACGAGCAGTACTTC. This sequence encodes CASTVAGAGYEQYF.

This clonotype has only a few counts. The chain couples TRBV7-2 to TRBJ2-7; 8 positions match TRBD1. Germline assignment: CDR1 SGHTA and CDR2 FQGNSA. V was clipped by 1 base and J by 5 bases; unmatched bases: 7. This CDR3 region has 15 residues. CDR3 sequence (DNA): TGTGCCAGCAGCTTAGAAGGCAGGGGGCCGGACGAGCAGTACTTC. Protein sequence: CASSLEGRGPDEQYF.

The chain recombines TRBV12-3 or TRBV12-4 with TRBJ1-1, with D tentatively TRBD1 (6 bases). The CDR3 is 14 amino acids. Trimming removed 5 bases from V and 4 bases from J, with 14 bases in between. CDR3 in amino acids: CASSVRQVGTEAFF. CDR3 in DNA: TGTGCCAGCAGTGTCCGACAGGTTGGCACTGAAGCTTTCTTT.